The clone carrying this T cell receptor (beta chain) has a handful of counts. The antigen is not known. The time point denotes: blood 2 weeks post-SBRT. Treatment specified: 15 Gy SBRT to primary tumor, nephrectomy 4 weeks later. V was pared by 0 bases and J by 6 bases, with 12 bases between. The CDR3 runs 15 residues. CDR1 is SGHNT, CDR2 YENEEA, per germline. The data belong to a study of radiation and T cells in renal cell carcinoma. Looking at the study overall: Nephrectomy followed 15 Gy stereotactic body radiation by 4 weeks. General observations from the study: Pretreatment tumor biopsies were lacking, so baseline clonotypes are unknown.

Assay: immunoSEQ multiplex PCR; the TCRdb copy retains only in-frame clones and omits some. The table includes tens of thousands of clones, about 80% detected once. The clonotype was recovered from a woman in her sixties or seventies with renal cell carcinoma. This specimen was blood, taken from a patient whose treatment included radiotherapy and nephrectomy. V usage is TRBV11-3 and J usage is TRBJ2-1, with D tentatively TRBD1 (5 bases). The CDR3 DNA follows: TGTGCCAGCAGCTTAGAGAGCAGGGCTTTCAATGAGCAGTTCTTC. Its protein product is CASSLESRAFNEQFF. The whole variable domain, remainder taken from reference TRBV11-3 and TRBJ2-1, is EAGVVQSPRYKIIEKKQPVAFWCNPISGHNTLYWYLQNLGQGPELLIRYENEEAVDDSQLPKDRFSAERLKGVDSTLKIQPAELGDSAVYLCASSLESRAFNEQFFGPGTRLTVL.